Listed below are T cell receptor beta chains from one sample, sequenced in a study of OX40 agonist ivuxolimab in advanced cancers. Here immunoSEQ multiplex PCR was the method, and the copy in TCRdb shows in-frame clones only, minus some. The data show nearly 110,000 clones, just over 90% seen once. Here the sequenced sample was CD4+ or CD8+ T cells sorted from blood, taken in a trial of the OX40 agonist ivuxolimab. These receptors originate from an adult with an advanced solid tumor such as melanoma, head and neck, liver or kidney cancer. Both conserved end residues are part of each CDR3. D genes are given only for firm matches. Expanded clones get a size class; other rows say once, few or many, or leave the size out.

V,D,size,J,CDR3,DNA
TRBV30,.,.,TRBJ2-7,CAWRQGYEQYF,TGTGCCTGGAGACAGGGCTACGAGCAGTACTTC
TRBV2,TRBD2,once,TRBJ2-2,CASSVDSGGSNTGELFF,TGTGCCAGCAGTGTGGATAGCGGGGGGTCGAACACCGGGGAGCTGTTTTTT
TRBV5-1,TRBD1,.,TRBJ1-6,CASSLSTGAPGSPLHF,TGCGCCAGCAGCTTGTCTACAGGGGCCCCAGGATCACCCCTCCACTTT
TRBV30,TRBD1,.,TRBJ2-1,CARGQGAYNEQFF,TGTGCCCGCGGACAGGGGGCCTACAATGAGCAGTTCTTC
TRBV14,.,.,TRBJ2-3,CASSQGPRGADTQYF,TGTGCCAGCAGCCAAGGTCCAAGAGGGGCAGATACGCAGTATTTT
TRBV10-2,.,.,TRBJ1-4,CASSQGQNEKLFF,TGCGCCAGCAGCCAAGGACAGAATGAAAAACTGTTTTTT
TRBV7-3,.,.,TRBJ2-3,CASSSRADTDTQYF,TGTGCCAGCAGCTCTCGCGCCGACACAGATACGCAGTATTTT
TRBV10-3,.,few,TRBJ2-5,CAISRKGQETQYF,TGTGCCATCAGTCGGAAGGGGCAAGAGACCCAGTACTTC
TRBV4-3,TRBD1,.,TRBJ2-3,CASSQDRDRIADTQYF,TGCGCCAGCAGCCAAGATAGGGACAGGATCGCAGATACGCAGTATTTT
TRBV2,.,.,TRBJ1-5,CASSPQRGLGNQPQHF,TGTGCCAGCAGTCCTCAGCGGGGGCTTGGGAATCAGCCCCAGCATTTT
TRBV28,.,.,TRBJ2-7,CASNQGWHEQYF,TGTGCCAGCAATCAGGGCTGGCACGAGCAGTACTTC
TRBV6-5,.,.,TRBJ1-1,CASSYRGAGNTEAFF,TGTGCCAGCAGTTACCGGGGGGCAGGGAACACTGAAGCTTTCTTT
TRBV6-1,.,.,TRBJ2-2,CASSLPWIGELFF,TGTGCCAGCAGTCTCCCGTGGATCGGGGAGCTGTTTTTT
TRBV19,.,.,TRBJ2-5,CASNRNVQETQYF,TGTGCCAGTAATCGCAACGTCCAAGAGACCCAGTACTTC
TRBV10-3,TRBD2,.,TRBJ2-7,CAISVSGGAGEQYF,TGTGCCATCAGTGTAAGCGGGGGGGCCGGCGAGCAGTACTTC
TRBV7-9,.,.,TRBJ2-7,CASSLSPMPEQYF,TGTGCCAGCAGCTTATCACCCATGCCCGAGCAGTACTTC
TRBV18,TRBD1,.,TRBJ1-1,CASSPEDRGHTEAFF,TGTGCCAGCTCACCAGAGGACAGGGGGCACACTGAAGCTTTCTTT
TRBV10-3,TRBD2,.,TRBJ2-7,CAISPGLAGSEQYF,TGTGCCATCAGCCCCGGACTAGCGGGGAGCGAGCAGTACTTC
TRBV2,.,.,TRBJ2-5,CASRRMDETQYF,TGTGCCAGCAGGAGAATGGACGAGACCCAGTACTTC
TRBV7-9,.,.,TRBJ1-1,CASSLGQGVQPEAFF,TGTGCCAGCAGCTTAGGGCAGGGCGTCCAACCTGAAGCTTTCTTT
TRBV30,TRBD1,.,TRBJ1-3,CAWGTGTGNTIYF,TGTGCCTGGGGGACAGGGACAGGAAACACCATATATTTT
TRBV9,.,.,TRBJ2-5,CASSASQETQYF,TGTGCCAGCAGCGCCTCCCAAGAGACCCAGTACTTC
TRBV2,.,.,TRBJ2-7,CASKRRAETLHEQYF,TGTGCCAGCAAAAGGCGGGCTGAAACCCTCCACGAGCAGTACTTC
TRBV4-2,.,.,TRBJ1-2,CASSQGTRARGYTF,TGTGCCAGCAGCCAAGGCACCAGGGCGAGGGGCTACACCTTC
TRBV11-3,TRBD1,.,TRBJ2-2,CASSWDSLTGELFF,TGTGCCAGCAGCTGGGACAGTCTAACCGGGGAGCTGTTTTTT
TRBV7-9,TRBD1,.,TRBJ1-2,CASSTGQGTYGYTF,TGTGCCAGCAGCACCGGACAGGGGACTTATGGCTACACCTTC